This T cell receptor beta chain was sequenced during a study of vaccination and CD4 T cells after COVID-19. The wider study: From HCoV-229E, HCoV-OC43, HCoV-NL63 and SARS-CoV-2, overlapping spike peptides were used to stimulate the cells. Study observations and caveats: Median numbers of SARS-CoV-2-reactive clonotypes increased from 21 to 38 (not a significant change).

In the case of this clonotype: No antigen is known for it.

The Oncomine TCR Beta short-read assay was applied to DNA of cultured CD4+ T cells. In TCRdb, the PCR reads were re-called with MiXCR into one record per CDR3 protein. The sample includes some 11,000 distinct CDR3 sequences, 77% of them seen just once. Deletions cut 7 bases from V and 4 bases from J, with 22 bases between. Germline V gene sequence: CDR1 DFQATT, CDR2 SNEGSKA (reference sequence). The CDR3 is 16 amino acids. Treatment noted: roughly 11-day PBMC culture with coronavirus spike peptide pools or control peptides (ViraFEST assay). The receptor was derived from a human donor who had recovered from COVID-19. This rearrangement joins TRBV20-1 to TRBJ2-2; D is possibly TRBD2 (6 bases). The specimen sequenced was CD4+ T cells from blood, cultured in vitro. In nucleotides, the CDR3 is TGCAGTGTTCGAAGGCGGCGGGATCGTCGCACCGGGGAGCTGTTTTTT. Protein sequence: CSVRRRRDRRTGELFF.